The TCR beta chain under discussion was sequenced for a study of long-term antiretroviral therapy in people with HIV. Findings and limits, study-wide: HIV repertoire CDR3 lengths ranged less widely than those of controls. Pre-ART expanded TRB clones stayed dominant throughout, though often decreasing after ART. Blood dates from 2004 to 2017, possibly under older ART regimens. Researchers lacked any data on ART adherence, viral resistance or therapy changes.

It was version v3.0 of the immunoSEQ assay that was run at survey level. The method was immunoSEQ multiplex PCR; TCRdb's version includes in-frame clones alone and lacks a portion of them. The table shows about 19,000 clones, with approximately 80% occurring only once. Trimming stripped 0 bases from V and 2 bases from J, with 14 bases between. The germline gives CDR1 LGHNT, CDR2 FRNRAP. The CDR3 length is 17 residues. In the case of this clone: What it binds is unknown.

This TCR derives from a woman aged 40 to 50 with HIV. The sequencing used unsorted PBMCs, collected 0.2 years after starting antiretroviral therapy. The chain employs TRBV12-5 and TRBJ2-1, with a tentative D call TRBD2 (5 bases). The CDR3 DNA is TGTGCTAGTGGTTTGGTAAAGGCTAGCAGAACCTACAATGAGCAGTTCTTC. It yields the protein CASGLVKASRTYNEQFF.